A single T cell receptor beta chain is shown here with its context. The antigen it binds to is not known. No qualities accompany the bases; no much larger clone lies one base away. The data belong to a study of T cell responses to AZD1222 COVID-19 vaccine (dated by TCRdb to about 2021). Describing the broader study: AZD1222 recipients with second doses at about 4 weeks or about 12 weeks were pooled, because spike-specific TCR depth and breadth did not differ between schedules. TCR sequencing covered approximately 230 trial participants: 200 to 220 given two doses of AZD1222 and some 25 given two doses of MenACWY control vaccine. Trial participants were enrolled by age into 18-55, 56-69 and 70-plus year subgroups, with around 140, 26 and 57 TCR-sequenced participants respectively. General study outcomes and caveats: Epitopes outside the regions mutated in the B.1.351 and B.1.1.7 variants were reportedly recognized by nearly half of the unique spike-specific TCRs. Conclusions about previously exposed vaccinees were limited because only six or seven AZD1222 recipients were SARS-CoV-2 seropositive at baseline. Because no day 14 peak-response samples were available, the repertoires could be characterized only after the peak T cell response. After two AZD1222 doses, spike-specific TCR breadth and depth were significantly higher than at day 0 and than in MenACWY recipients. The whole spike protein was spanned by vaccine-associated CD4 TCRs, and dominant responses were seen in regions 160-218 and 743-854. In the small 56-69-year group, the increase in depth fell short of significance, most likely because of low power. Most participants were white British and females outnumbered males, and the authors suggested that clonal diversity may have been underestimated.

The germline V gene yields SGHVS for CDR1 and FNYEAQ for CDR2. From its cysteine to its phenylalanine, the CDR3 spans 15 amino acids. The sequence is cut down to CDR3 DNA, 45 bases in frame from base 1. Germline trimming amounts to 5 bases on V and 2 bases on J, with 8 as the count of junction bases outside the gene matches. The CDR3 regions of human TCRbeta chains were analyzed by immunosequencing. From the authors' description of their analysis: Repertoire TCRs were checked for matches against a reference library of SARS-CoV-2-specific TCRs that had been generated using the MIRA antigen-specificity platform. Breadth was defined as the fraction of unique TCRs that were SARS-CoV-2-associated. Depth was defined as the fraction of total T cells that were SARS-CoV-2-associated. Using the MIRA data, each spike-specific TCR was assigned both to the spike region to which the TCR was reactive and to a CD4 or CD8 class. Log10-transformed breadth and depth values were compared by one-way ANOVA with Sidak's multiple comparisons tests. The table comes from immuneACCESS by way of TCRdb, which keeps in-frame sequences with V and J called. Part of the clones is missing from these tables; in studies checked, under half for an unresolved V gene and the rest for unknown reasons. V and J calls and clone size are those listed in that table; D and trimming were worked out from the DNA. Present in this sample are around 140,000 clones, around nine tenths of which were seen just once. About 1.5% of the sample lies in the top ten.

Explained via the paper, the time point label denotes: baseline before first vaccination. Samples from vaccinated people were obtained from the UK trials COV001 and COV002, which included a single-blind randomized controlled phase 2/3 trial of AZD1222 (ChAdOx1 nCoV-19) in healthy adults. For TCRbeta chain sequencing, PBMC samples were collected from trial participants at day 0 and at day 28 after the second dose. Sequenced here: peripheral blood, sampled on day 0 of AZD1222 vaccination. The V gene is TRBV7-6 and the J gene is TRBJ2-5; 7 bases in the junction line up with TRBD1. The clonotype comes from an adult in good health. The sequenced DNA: TGTGCCAGCAGCGTAGGGACAGCCTCACAAGAGACCCAGTACTTC. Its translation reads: CASSVGTASQETQYF.